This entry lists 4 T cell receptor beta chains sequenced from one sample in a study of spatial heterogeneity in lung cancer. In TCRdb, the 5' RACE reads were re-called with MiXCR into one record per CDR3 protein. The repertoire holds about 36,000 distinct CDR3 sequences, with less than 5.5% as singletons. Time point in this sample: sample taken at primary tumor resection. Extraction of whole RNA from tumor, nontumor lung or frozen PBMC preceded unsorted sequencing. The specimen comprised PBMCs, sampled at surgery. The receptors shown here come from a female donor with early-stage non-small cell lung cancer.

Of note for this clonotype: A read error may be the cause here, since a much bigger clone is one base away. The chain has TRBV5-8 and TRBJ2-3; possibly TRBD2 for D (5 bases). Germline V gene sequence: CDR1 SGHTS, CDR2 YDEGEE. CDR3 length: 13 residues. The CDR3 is CACSLRTVDTQYF. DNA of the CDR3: TGTGCCTGCAGCTTACGGACTGTGGATACGCAGTATTTT.

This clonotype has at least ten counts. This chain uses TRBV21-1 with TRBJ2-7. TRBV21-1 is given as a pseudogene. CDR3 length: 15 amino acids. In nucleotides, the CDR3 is TGTGCCAGCAGCAAGTCGAACAGCTCCTCCTACGAGCAGTACTTC. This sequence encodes CASSKSNSSSYEQYF.

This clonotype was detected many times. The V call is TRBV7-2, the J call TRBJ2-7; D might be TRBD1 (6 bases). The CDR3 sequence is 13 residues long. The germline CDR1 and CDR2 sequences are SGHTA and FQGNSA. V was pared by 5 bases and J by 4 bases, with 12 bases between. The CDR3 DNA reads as TGTGCCAGCAGCGCGCAAACAGGGTACGAGCAGTACTTC. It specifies CASSAQTGYEQYF.

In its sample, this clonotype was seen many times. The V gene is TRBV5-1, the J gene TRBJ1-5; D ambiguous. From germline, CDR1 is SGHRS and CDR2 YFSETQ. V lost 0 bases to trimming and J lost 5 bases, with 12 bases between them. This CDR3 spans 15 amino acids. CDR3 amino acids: CASSLGTGGDQPQHF. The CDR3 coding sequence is TGCGCCAGCAGCTTGGGTACGGGTGGGGATCAGCCCCAGCATTTT.